This T cell receptor (beta chain) was recorded in a study of T cells of healthy individuals. This clonotype was counted at least ten times. TCRdb ran MiXCR on the 5' RACE reads and lists one entry per CDR3 protein. The profile shows around 63,000 distinct CDR3 sequences, 16% of them singletons. The CDR3 extends over 12 amino acids. From germline, CDR1 is SGHRS and CDR2 YFSETQ. With 2 bases removed from V and 9 bases from J, the gap between germline ends came to 9 bases. The source is a human donor in good health. V gene TRBV5-1 combines with J gene TRBJ2-1; no definite D call. The CDR3 nucleotides are TGCGCCAGCAGCTTAGGCAGCACTGAGCAGTTCTTC. It codes for CASSLGSTEQFF.